What follows are 24 T cell receptor beta chains derived from one specimen sequenced in a study of blood T cell repertoires in COVID-19. Method: immunoSEQ multiplex PCR; TCRdb's copy keeps in-frame clones and lacks some. The sample has some 100,000 clones; about 89% are singletons. Input material: peripheral blood. Receptors originate from a man aged 45-65 years with acute or convalescent COVID-19.

The rearrangement uses TRBV2 and TRBJ2-7; 12 bases are shared with TRBD2. The CDR3 loop spans 15 amino acids. Unmatched junction bases numbered 5, after V lost 6 bases and J lost 2 bases. CDR1 and CDR2 from the germline V gene are SNHLY and FYNNEI. DNA of the CDR3: TGTGCCAGCAGCGGACTAGCGGGGCGCACCTACGAGCAGTACTTC. As protein: CASSGLAGRTYEQYF.

The J gene is TRBJ1-3, the V gene TRBV12-3 or TRBV12-4, with D unclear. Trimming took off 11 bases at V and 2 bases at J, with 13 bases between the two ends. The CDR3 is made up of 13 amino acids. In DNA, the CDR3 is TGTGCCGTAAGCGTTAATGCTGGAAACACCATATATTTT. Encoded protein: CAVSVNAGNTIYF.

The V call is TRBV18, the J call TRBJ2-1, with D possibly TRBD1 on 6 matching bases. The CDR3 runs to 13 residues. Germline CDR1 KGHSH, CDR2 LQKENI. Trimming stripped 4 bases from V and 3 bases from J, with 7 bases between. DNA of the CDR3: TGTGCCAGCTCACAACAGGGCTACAATGAGCAGTTCTTC. Its protein is CASSQQGYNEQFF.

This chain uses TRBV12-3 or TRBV12-4 with TRBJ1-1; no clear D gene. V was clipped by 4 bases and J by 5 bases, with 5 bases between them. CDR3 length: 11 amino acids. This chain's CDR3 is CASSSGTEAFF. The CDR3 nucleotides are TGTGCCAGCAGTTCGGGGACTGAAGCTTTCTTT.

The V and J genes are TRBV12-5 and TRBJ2-1, with D perhaps TRBD1 (5 bases). The CDR3 sequence is 13 residues long. The germline CDR1 and CDR2 sequences are LGHNT and FRNRAP. The germline V and J ends were trimmed by 9 bases and 4 bases, with 13 bases remaining between them. The CDR3 nucleotides read TGTGCTAGGGGGCCCCCGGGTTACAATGAGCAGTTCTTC. Its translation is CARGPPGYNEQFF.

The CDR3 loop is CASSLEQGKISEQFF. The CDR3 bases are TGTGCCAGCAGCTTAGAACAGGGTAAGATAAGTGAGCAGTTCTTC. V usage is TRBV11-2 and J usage is TRBJ2-1; possibly TRBD1 for D (6 bases). Germline V gene lookup returns CDR1 SGHAT and CDR2 FQNNGV. V lost 0 bases to trimming and J lost 9 bases, with 15 bases between them. CDR3 size: 15 residues.

The gene calls are TRBV9 and TRBJ2-3, with 8 bases matching TRBD2. V gave up 5 bases and J gave up 3 bases; unmatched junction bases: 8. The CDR3 spans 15 residues. Germline CDR1 reads SGDLS; CDR2 reads YYNGEE. The CDR3 spells CASSDSGTRTDTQYF. CDR3 nucleotides: TGTGCCAGCAGTGATAGCGGGACGAGGACAGATACGCAGTATTTT.

The J gene is TRBJ1-5, the V gene TRBV2; D possibly corresponds to TRBD1 (6 bases). This CDR3 spans 14 amino acids. V lost 6 bases and J lost 5, with 14 bases in between. Germline V gives CDR1 SNHLY, CDR2 FYNNEI. CDR3 loop: CASRRTVRDQPQHF. In nucleotides, the CDR3 is TGTGCCAGCAGACGGACAGTCCGAGATCAGCCCCAGCATTTT.

This sequence joins TRBV5-1 and TRBJ2-2; perhaps TRBD1 as D (6 bases). The CDR3 runs to 15 residues. The V gene lost 0 bases and the J gene lost 6 bases, with 12 bases spanning the gap. Germline V gene sequence: CDR1 SGHRS, CDR2 YFSETQ. Here the CDR3 reads CASSLARAGAGELFF. The DNA for the CDR3 is TGCGCCAGCAGCTTGGCCAGGGCAGGGGCCGGGGAGCTGTTTTTT. Combining the CDR3 with reference TRBV5-1 and TRBJ2-2 gives the whole variable domain KAGVTQTPRYLIKTRGQQVTLSCSPISGHRSVSWYQQTPGQGLQFLFEYFSETQRNKGNFPGRFSGRQFSNSRSEMNVSTLELGDSALYLCASSLARAGAGELFFGEGSRLTVL.

This clone appeared a few times. The chain carries TRBV6-5 and TRBJ1-6; 12 bases match TRBD1. The CDR3 extends over 15 amino acids. J gave up 9 bases and V 6 bases, and 6 bases lay outside the gene matches. Germline CDR1 and CDR2: MNHEY and SVGAGI. CDR3 in amino acids: CASRGDRGQSSPLHF. As DNA, the CDR3 is TGTGCCAGCAGAGGGGACAGGGGGCAGTCTTCACCCCTCCACTTT.

V and J are TRBV7-9 and TRBJ2-7, with 7 positions matching TRBD1. Unmatched junction bases numbered 3, after V lost 5 bases and J lost 2 bases. In germline, CDR1 is SEHNR, CDR2 FQNEAQ (reference sequence). The CDR3 extends over 13 amino acids. CDR3 nucleotides: TGTGCCAGCAGCCGGGACAGTCCCTACGAGCAGTACTTC. The encoded protein is CASSRDSPYEQYF. Supplemented by reference TRBV7-9 and TRBJ2-7, the full variable domain reads DTGVSQNPRHKITKRGQNVTFRCDPISEHNRLYWYRQTLGQGPEFLTYFQNEAQLEKSRLLSDRFSAERPKGSFSTLEIQRTEQGDSAMYLCASSRDSPYEQYFGPGTRLTVT.

As DNA, the CDR3 is TGTGCCACCAGCAGAGAGGGGACTAGCGGGAGGAGTTCTTACGAGCAGTACTTC. Its protein product is CATSREGTSGRSSYEQYF. The V and J genes are TRBV15 and TRBJ2-7, with TRBD2 matching over 15 bases. The germline V gene encodes CDR1 LNHNV and CDR2 YYDKDF (reference sequence). V trimming: 0 bases; J trimming: 4 bases; junction bases outside the gene matches: 7. The CDR3 has 18 residues.

This chain connects TRBV5-1 to TRBJ2-1; 9 nucleotides agree with TRBD2. The CDR3 extends over 16 amino acids. With V trimmed by 0 bases and J by 10 bases, 11 bases remained unmatched. The germline CDR1 and CDR2 sequences are SGHRS and YFSETQ. The CDR3 reads CASSLVLAGHNVEQFF. The CDR3 nucleotides are TGCGCCAGCAGCTTGGTACTAGCGGGCCACAATGTCGAGCAGTTCTTC. The full variable domain, completed using reference TRBV5-1 and TRBJ2-1, is KAGVTQTPRYLIKTRGQQVTLSCSPISGHRSVSWYQQTPGQGLQFLFEYFSETQRNKGNFPGRFSGRQFSNSRSEMNVSTLELGDSALYLCASSLVLAGHNVEQFFGPGTRLTVL.

The rearrangement uses TRBV6-1 and TRBJ2-7; TRBD2 is a possible D gene (6 bases). Looked up from germline, CDR1 is MNHNS and CDR2 is SASEGT. V was trimmed by 2 bases and J by 4 bases, leaving 15 bases between them. CDR3 length equals 15 residues. The CDR3 DNA follows: TGTGCCAGCAGTGAAAGGGCGGGGCGAGGTTACGAGCAGTACTTC. Its protein product is CASSERAGRGYEQYF.

The table lists this clone with a few counts. V is TRBV10-2 and J is TRBJ1-1; D unclear. The CDR3 loop spans 11 amino acids. V lost 2 bases, J lost 12 bases, and 10 bases lay in between. CDR1 and CDR2 (germline): WSHSY, SAAADI. CDR3 bases: TGCGCCAGCAGTGAGGGGCTTGGGCCTTTCTTT. This encodes CASSEGLGPFF.

The chain carries TRBV2 and TRBJ2-1, with D perhaps TRBD1 (5 bases). This CDR3 comprises 13 residues. From germline, CDR1 is SNHLY and CDR2 FYNNEI. V was shortened by 7 bases and J by 6 bases, with 13 bases between the two germline ends. CDR3 nucleotides: TGTGCCAGCAATAGGGGCGTTCTCAATGAGCAGTTCTTC. This encodes CASNRGVLNEQFF.

The V gene is TRBV29-1, the J gene TRBJ1-1; D call uncertain. CDR1 and CDR2 (germline): SQVTM, ANQGSEA. The CDR3 spans 11 residues. Trimming cost V 6 bases and J 4 bases, with 9 bases left between them. CDR3 loop: CSVRHTTEAFF. For the CDR3, the DNA is TGCAGCGTAAGACACACCACTGAAGCTTTCTTT.

This clone was detected only a few times. The genes are TRBV2 and TRBJ1-2; 9 bases are shared with TRBD1. The J segment lost 2 bases and the V segment lost 4 bases, leaving 2 bases of the junction unmatched. CDR3 length: 14 amino acids. CDR1 is SNHLY and CDR2 is FYNNEI in the germline V gene. The CDR3 nucleotides read TGTGCCAGCAGTGCCGGGACAGGGAACTATGGCTACACCTTC. Translating gives CASSAGTGNYGYTF.

V and J are TRBV19 and TRBJ1-2; TRBD1 aligns across 12 bases. CDR3 length: 16 amino acids. The germline V gene has CDR1 LNHDA and CDR2 SQIVND (reference sequence). V trimming: 4 bases; J trimming: 7 bases; junction bases outside the gene matches: 10. CDR3 DNA: TGTGCCAGTAGTAGGCCCGCCGGGACAGGGGGCGTTGGCTACACCTTC. Its protein is CASSRPAGTGGVGYTF.

The J gene is TRBJ1-5, the V gene TRBV24-1; no clear D gene. V was trimmed by 4 bases and J by 9 bases, leaving 12 bases between them. CDR3 length: 13 residues. Germline CDR1 is KGHDR and CDR2 is SFDVKD. As DNA, the CDR3 is TGTGCCACCAGTGAGGGCAGTGTAGGGCCCCAGCATTTT. This translates into CATSEGSVGPQHF.

This chain connects TRBV24-1 to TRBJ2-1, with 7 positions matching TRBD2. V gave up 5 bases and J gave up 9 bases; unmatched junction bases: 18. This CDR3 spans 17 amino acids. CDR1 KGHDR and CDR2 SFDVKD come from the germline V gene. The CDR3 DNA reads TGTGCCACCAGTGCCTCAACGGCCAGCGGGGCCAGCGGTGAGCAGTTCTTC. Translation gives CATSASTASGASGEQFF.

Remarks on this clone: At one end, the junction sequence differs from germline, possibly due to a read error. The chain recombines TRBV11-3 with TRBJ2-3; 12 nucleotides line up with TRBD2. The CDR3 is 17 amino acids. CDR1 and CDR2 (germline): SGHNT, YENEEA. The CDR3 coding sequence is TGTGCCAGCAGTTTAGTCCTAGCGGGAGGGTTAGGAGATACGCAGTATTTT. Its protein is CASSLVLAGGLGDTQYF. Combining the CDR3 with reference TRBV11-3 and TRBJ2-3 gives the whole variable domain EAGVVQSPRYKIIEKKQPVAFWCNPISGHNTLYWYLQNLGQGPELLIRYENEEAVDDSQLPKDRFSAERLKGVDSTLKIQPAELGDSAVYLCASSLVLAGGLGDTQYFGPGTRLTVL.

This clone was detected only a few times. The CDR3 reads CASSAQPSGRASYTEQYF. CDR3 DNA: TGTGCCAGCAGCGCCCAGCCTAGCGGGAGGGCCTCATATACGGAGCAGTACTTC. The chain recombines TRBV9 with TRBJ2-7, with 12 positions matching TRBD2. Germline values: CDR1 SGDLS, CDR2 YYNGEE. J lost 7 bases, V lost 3 bases, and 17 bases had no gene match. This CDR3 is built from 18 residues. The full variable domain, with the rest looked up from reference TRBV9 and TRBJ2-7, is DSGVTQTPKHLITATGQRVTLRCSPRSGDLSVYWYQQSLDQGLQFLIQYYNGEERAKGNILERFSAQQFPDLHSELNLSSLELGDSALYFCASSAQPSGRASYTEQYFGPGTRLTVT.

The rearrangement uses TRBV21-1 and TRBJ2-7; the DNA was not used to check the table's D call, TRBD2. TRBV21-1 is flagged as a pseudogene. The CDR3 contains 16 residues. The CDR3 region is CASSYPEERYSYEQYF. The DNA of the CDR3 is TGTGCCAGCAGCTACCCGGAGGAGCGGTACTCCTACGAGCAGTACTTC.